These T cell receptor beta chains were read from a single sample in a study of blood T cell repertoires in COVID-19. Libraries were prepared by immunoSEQ multiplex PCR; TCRdb keeps only in-frame clonotypes and omits some of them. The data hold 90,000 to 130,000 clones, with 75% to 80% observed a single time. Sequenced: peripheral blood. The receptors derive from an elderly woman with active or convalescent COVID-19. The CDR3 runs from the conserved cysteine through the conserved F or W. Size values are once, few and many counts, or a class for expanded clones, and some rows have none.

v_call,cdr3_length,clone_size,cdr3_aa
TRBV29-1,14,.,CSVDIPGANYGYTF
TRBV5-1,14,.,CASSPAGRGTEAFF
TRBV15,14,.,CATSRTAGNTEAFF
TRBV5-1,15,.,CASSLLGASGNEQFF
TRBV14,16,.,CASSPYGGPPYNEQFF
TRBV15,16,few,CATSVPGVRMNTEAFF
TRBV7-2,14,.,CASSRATANYGYTF
TRBV28,14,.,CASGLTGYGNTIYF
TRBV21-1,17,few,CASSKEVMDRGLETQYF
TRBV6-1,13,.,CASSDFAPGKAFF
TRBV27,14,.,CAPGPGLSYNEQFF
TRBV2,12,.,CASRPGSYGYTF
TRBV4-2,16,.,CASSQDRGQTLYEQYF
TRBV25-1,13,.,CASSEAGRNTQHF
TRBV6-1,15,.,CASSDWNRGLTEAFF
TRBV2,12,.,CASSDSVYGYTF
TRBV19,12,few,CASSSLSYGYTF
TRBV2,16,few,CASQEVTSGSPDTQYF
TRBV7-9,17,.,CASSLGLLAGEGDEQFF
TRBV3-1/TRBV3-2,13,.,CASSPTREGEQYF
TRBV9,19,once,CASSVDIPGLAGGRDEQFF
TRBV18,12,.,CASSPDRREQYF
TRBV5-6,15,.,CASSQLAGENNEQFF
TRBV6-1,17,.,CASSEEGFQLTYNEQFF
TRBV27,16,.,CASSHSLAGVSGTQYF
TRBV20-1,11,.,CSAILPPEQYF
TRBV18,14,.,CASSLNRGHTEAFF